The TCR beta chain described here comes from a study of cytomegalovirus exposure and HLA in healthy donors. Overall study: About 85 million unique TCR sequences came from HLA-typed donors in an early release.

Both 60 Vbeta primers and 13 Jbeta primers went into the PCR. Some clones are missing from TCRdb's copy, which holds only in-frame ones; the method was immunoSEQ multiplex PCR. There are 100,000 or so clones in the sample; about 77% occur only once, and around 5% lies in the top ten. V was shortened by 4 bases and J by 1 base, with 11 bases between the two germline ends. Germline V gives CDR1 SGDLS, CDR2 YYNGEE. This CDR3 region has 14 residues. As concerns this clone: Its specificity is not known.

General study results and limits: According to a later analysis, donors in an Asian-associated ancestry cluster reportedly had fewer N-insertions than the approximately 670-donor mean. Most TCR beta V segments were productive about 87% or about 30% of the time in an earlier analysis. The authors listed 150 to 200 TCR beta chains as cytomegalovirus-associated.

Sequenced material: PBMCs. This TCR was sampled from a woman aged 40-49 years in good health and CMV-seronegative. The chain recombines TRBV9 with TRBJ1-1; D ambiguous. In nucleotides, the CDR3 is TGTGCCAGCAGCCAAAAAGCAGGGAACACTGAAGCTTTCTTT. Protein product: CASSQKAGNTEAFF. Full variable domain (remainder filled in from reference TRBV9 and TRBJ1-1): DSGVTQTPKHLITATGQRVTLRCSPRSGDLSVYWYQQSLDQGLQFLIQYYNGEERAKGNILERFSAQQFPDLHSELNLSSLELGDSALYFCASSQKAGNTEAFFGQGTRLTVV.